The rows below give T cell receptor beta chains drawn from one sample of a study of shared clonotypes between healthy human individuals. Clones were read by immunoSEQ multiplex PCR, and TCRdb kept only the in-frame ones, dropping some. The table has 450,000 to 550,000 clones, around 79% seen once; the top ten hold 10% to 15%. Material: PBMCs. The receptors were sampled from a middle-aged woman in good health. Some clones in this sample may be carry-over from other donors' samples. Each CDR3 is given with its conserved first and last residue. The D gene is left open where the match is weak. Expanded clones are given a class, and other clones once, few, many or no size at all.

>TRBV6-1|.|.|TRBJ2-1
CASSTLTGLFNEQFF
TGTGCCAGCAGTACCCTGACGGGACTCTTCAATGAGCAGTTCTTC
>TRBV19|.|.|TRBJ2-1
CASSIALGWDEQFF
TGTGCCAGTAGTATCGCTCTTGGATGGGATGAGCAGTTCTTC
>TRBV15|.|.|TRBJ1-2
CATSRGDEGPNYGYTF
TGTGCCACCAGCAGAGGGGACGAGGGCCCCAACTATGGCTACACCTTC
>TRBV11-2|.|.|TRBJ2-7
CASSLGDVYEQYF
TGTGCCAGCAGCTTAGGAGACGTCTACGAGCAGTACTTC
>TRBV7-2|.|many|TRBJ2-1
CASSTRAGSSYNEQFF
TGTGCCAGCAGTACTAGGGCGGGGAGCTCCTACAATGAGCAGTTCTTC
>TRBV28|TRBD2|.|TRBJ2-7
CASTRGTTPHEQYF
TGTGCCAGCACGCGGGGGACTACCCCCCACGAGCAGTACTTC
>TRBV15|TRBD2|few|TRBJ2-7
CATSSFSTSGSYEQYF
TGTGCCACCAGCAGTTTCTCGACTAGCGGGAGTTACGAGCAGTACTTC
>TRBV28|.|.|TRBJ2-7
CASSFAGGFYEQYF
TGTGCCAGCAGTTTCGCAGGGGGGTTCTACGAGCAGTACTTC
>TRBV13|.|.|TRBJ2-5
CASSLWGNKETQYF
TGTGCCAGCAGCTTGTGGGGGAATAAAGAGACCCAGTACTTC
>TRBV28|.|.|TRBJ2-7
CASSPRGGASYEQYF
TGTGCCAGCAGTCCCCGAGGAGGAGCCTCCTACGAGCAGTACTTC
>TRBV28|.|.|TRBJ2-5
CASSLSAAGQTQYF
TGTGCCAGCAGTTTATCGGCAGCTGGTCAGACCCAGTACTTC
>TRBV11-2|TRBD2|once|TRBJ2-2
CASSRIAGSNTGELFF
TGTGCCAGCAGTCGGATAGCGGGTTCGAACACCGGGGAGCTGTTTTTT
>TRBV28|TRBD1|.|TRBJ1-1
CASSLGRGGGTEAFF
TGTGCCAGCAGTTTAGGCAGGGGGGGAGGCACTGAAGCTTTCTTT
>TRBV28|.|once|TRBJ1-2
CASSLGQTYGYTF
TGTGCCAGCAGTTTGGGGCAGACCTATGGCTACACCTTC
>TRBV6-1|.|.|TRBJ1-2
CASNSRTGNYGYTF
TGTGCCAGCAATTCGAGGACGGGTAACTATGGCTACACCTTC
>TRBV6-5|.|.|TRBJ2-7
CASRTPGQYEQYF
TGTGCCAGCAGGACCCCCGGACAGTACGAGCAGTACTTC
>TRBV10-2|TRBD2|.|TRBJ2-1
CASSLGAGVGNEQFF
TGCGCCAGCAGTCTCGGAGCGGGAGTGGGTAATGAGCAGTTCTTC
>TRBV7-2|.|once|TRBJ2-7
CASSLVAPSYEQYF
TGTGCCAGCAGCTTAGTTGCACCCTCCTACGAGCAGTACTTC
>TRBV10-3|TRBD2|.|TRBJ2-5
CAAGGGDQETQYF
TGTGCCGCGGGGGGAGGTGACCAAGAGACCCAGTACTTC
>TRBV30|.|.|TRBJ1-3
CAWSVHGAFGIYF
TGTGCCTGGAGTGTACACGGAGCCTTCGGCATATATTTT
>TRBV28|TRBD2|.|TRBJ2-7
CASSLGSGLAGAEQYF
TGTGCCAGCAGTTTAGGGTCGGGACTAGCGGGAGCCGAGCAGTACTTC
>TRBV9|.|.|TRBJ2-5
CASSSRWGETQYF
TGTGCCAGCAGCTCTCGATGGGGGGAGACCCAGTACTTC